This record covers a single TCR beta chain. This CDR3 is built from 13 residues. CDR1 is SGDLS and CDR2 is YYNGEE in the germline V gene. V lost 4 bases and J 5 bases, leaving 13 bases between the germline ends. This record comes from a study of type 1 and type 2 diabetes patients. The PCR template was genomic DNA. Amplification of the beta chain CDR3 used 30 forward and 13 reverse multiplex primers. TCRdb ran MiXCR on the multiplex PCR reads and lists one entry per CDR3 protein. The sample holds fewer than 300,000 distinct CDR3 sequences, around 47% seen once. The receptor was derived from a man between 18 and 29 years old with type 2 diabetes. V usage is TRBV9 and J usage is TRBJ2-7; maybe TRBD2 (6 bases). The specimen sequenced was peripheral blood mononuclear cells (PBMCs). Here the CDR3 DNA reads TGTGCCAGCAGCTTAAGGATAGCGGACGAGCAGTACTTC. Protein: CASSLRIADEQYF.